This entry lists 9 T cell receptor beta chains sequenced from one sample in a study of shared clonotypes between healthy human individuals. Naive CD8 cells lacked CD45RO and underwent positive selection for CCR7, leaving out terminally differentiated effector memory CD45RA+ cells. Method: immunoSEQ multiplex PCR; TCRdb's copy keeps in-frame clones and lacks some. Here the sample spans around 2,000,000 clones, about 95% being singletons. Material for sequencing was naive CD8+ T cells sorted from blood. These receptors came from a man between 18 and 35 years old in good health.

In regard to this clone: Additional DNA sequences in this sample encode the identical CDR3. The chain carries TRBV5-6 and TRBJ2-7; no clear D. From germline, CDR1 is SGHDT and CDR2 YYEEEE. CDR3 size: 11 residues. The ends were cut back, 2 bases at V and 5 bases at J, with 5 bases in the middle. In DNA, the CDR3 is TGTGCCAGCAGCTTACTACACGAGCAGTACTTC. This encodes CASSLLHEQYF.

V and J are TRBV6-5 and TRBJ1-2; 7 nucleotides line up with TRBD1. Germline CDR1 reads MNHEY; CDR2 reads SVGAGI. Trimming at V came to 0 bases and at J to 7 bases, leaving 2 bases not matched to a gene. The CDR3 has 13 amino acids. The chain's CDR3 is CASSYSTGIGYTF. The DNA for the CDR3 is TGTGCCAGCAGTTACTCGACAGGGATTGGCTACACCTTC.

The chain uses TRBV27 and TRBJ2-7, with D uncertain. Trimming removed 2 bases from V and 0 bases from J, with 5 bases in between. Germline CDR1 MNHEY, CDR2 SMNVEV (reference sequence). The CDR3 runs to 13 residues. Written as DNA, the CDR3 is TGTGCCAGCAGTTTAGACTTCTCCTACGAGCAGTACTTC. It yields the protein CASSLDFSYEQYF.

V is TRBV4-2 and J is TRBJ1-1, with D possibly matching TRBD1 (5 bases). V was cut by 3 bases and J by 0 bases, with 11 bases left in between. The CDR3 runs to 15 residues. Germline V gives CDR1 LGHNA, CDR2 YNFKEQ. The CDR3 protein is CASSHEDTLNTEAFF. DNA for the CDR3: TGTGCCAGCAGCCATGAGGACACCCTGAACACTGAAGCTTTCTTT.

This chain joins TRBV2 and TRBJ1-6; TRBD1 aligns across 7 bases. CDR3 size: 14 residues. V dropped 3 bases and J dropped 9; count of bases not matched to a gene: 5. Germline CDR1 and CDR2: SNHLY and FYNNEI. In nucleotides, the CDR3 is TGTGCCAGCAGTGATGTAGGGGGCAGTTCACCCCTCCACTTT. Translation: CASSDVGGSSPLHF.

This rearrangement joins TRBV7-9 to TRBJ2-7, with 9 nucleotides matching TRBD1. Germline loops: CDR1 SEHNR, CDR2 FQNEAQ (reference sequence). Trimming cost V 4 bases and J 5 bases; bases outside gene matches: 9. This CDR3 spans 15 amino acids. The CDR3 is CASSSPRDRVNEQYF. As DNA, the CDR3 is TGTGCCAGCAGCTCCCCCCGGGACAGGGTCAACGAGCAGTACTTC.

This sequence joins TRBV29-1 and TRBJ2-2, with D perhaps TRBD2 (5 bases). Trimming took 7 bases from V and 4 from J, leaving 10 bases between them. Germline V gene sequence: CDR1 SQVTM, CDR2 ANQGSEA. This CDR3 contains 12 residues. DNA for the CDR3: TGCAGCGCCGTACTAGGCACCGGGGAGCTGTTTTTT. Its translation is CSAVLGTGELFF.

This sequence joins TRBV18 and TRBJ1-1; D might be TRBD1 (6 bases). Germline loops: CDR1 KGHSH, CDR2 LQKENI. This CDR3 has 17 amino acids. The V and J ends lost 0 bases and 5 bases respectively, with 19 bases between them. The CDR3 sequence: CASSPPDRDTRRTEAFF. The CDR3 DNA reads as TGTGCCAGCTCACCACCGGACCGGGACACTCGGAGGACTGAAGCTTTCTTT. The full variable domain, completed using reference TRBV18 and TRBJ1-1, is NAGVMQNPRHLVRRRGQEARLRCSPMKGHSHVYWYRQLPEEGLKFMVYLQKENIIDESGMPKERFSAEFPKEGPSILRIQQVVRGDSAAYFCASSPPDRDTRRTEAFFGQGTRLTVV.

The genes are TRBV7-2 and TRBJ1-5, with D hard to call. The V end was cut by 1 base, the J end by 5 bases, with 12 bases between. In germline, CDR1 is SGHTA, CDR2 FQGNSA. This CDR3 comprises 15 residues. DNA for the CDR3: TGTGCCAGCAGCTTAGGGGTGGGGTTTCATCAGCCCCAGCATTTT. It translates to CASSLGVGFHQPQHF.